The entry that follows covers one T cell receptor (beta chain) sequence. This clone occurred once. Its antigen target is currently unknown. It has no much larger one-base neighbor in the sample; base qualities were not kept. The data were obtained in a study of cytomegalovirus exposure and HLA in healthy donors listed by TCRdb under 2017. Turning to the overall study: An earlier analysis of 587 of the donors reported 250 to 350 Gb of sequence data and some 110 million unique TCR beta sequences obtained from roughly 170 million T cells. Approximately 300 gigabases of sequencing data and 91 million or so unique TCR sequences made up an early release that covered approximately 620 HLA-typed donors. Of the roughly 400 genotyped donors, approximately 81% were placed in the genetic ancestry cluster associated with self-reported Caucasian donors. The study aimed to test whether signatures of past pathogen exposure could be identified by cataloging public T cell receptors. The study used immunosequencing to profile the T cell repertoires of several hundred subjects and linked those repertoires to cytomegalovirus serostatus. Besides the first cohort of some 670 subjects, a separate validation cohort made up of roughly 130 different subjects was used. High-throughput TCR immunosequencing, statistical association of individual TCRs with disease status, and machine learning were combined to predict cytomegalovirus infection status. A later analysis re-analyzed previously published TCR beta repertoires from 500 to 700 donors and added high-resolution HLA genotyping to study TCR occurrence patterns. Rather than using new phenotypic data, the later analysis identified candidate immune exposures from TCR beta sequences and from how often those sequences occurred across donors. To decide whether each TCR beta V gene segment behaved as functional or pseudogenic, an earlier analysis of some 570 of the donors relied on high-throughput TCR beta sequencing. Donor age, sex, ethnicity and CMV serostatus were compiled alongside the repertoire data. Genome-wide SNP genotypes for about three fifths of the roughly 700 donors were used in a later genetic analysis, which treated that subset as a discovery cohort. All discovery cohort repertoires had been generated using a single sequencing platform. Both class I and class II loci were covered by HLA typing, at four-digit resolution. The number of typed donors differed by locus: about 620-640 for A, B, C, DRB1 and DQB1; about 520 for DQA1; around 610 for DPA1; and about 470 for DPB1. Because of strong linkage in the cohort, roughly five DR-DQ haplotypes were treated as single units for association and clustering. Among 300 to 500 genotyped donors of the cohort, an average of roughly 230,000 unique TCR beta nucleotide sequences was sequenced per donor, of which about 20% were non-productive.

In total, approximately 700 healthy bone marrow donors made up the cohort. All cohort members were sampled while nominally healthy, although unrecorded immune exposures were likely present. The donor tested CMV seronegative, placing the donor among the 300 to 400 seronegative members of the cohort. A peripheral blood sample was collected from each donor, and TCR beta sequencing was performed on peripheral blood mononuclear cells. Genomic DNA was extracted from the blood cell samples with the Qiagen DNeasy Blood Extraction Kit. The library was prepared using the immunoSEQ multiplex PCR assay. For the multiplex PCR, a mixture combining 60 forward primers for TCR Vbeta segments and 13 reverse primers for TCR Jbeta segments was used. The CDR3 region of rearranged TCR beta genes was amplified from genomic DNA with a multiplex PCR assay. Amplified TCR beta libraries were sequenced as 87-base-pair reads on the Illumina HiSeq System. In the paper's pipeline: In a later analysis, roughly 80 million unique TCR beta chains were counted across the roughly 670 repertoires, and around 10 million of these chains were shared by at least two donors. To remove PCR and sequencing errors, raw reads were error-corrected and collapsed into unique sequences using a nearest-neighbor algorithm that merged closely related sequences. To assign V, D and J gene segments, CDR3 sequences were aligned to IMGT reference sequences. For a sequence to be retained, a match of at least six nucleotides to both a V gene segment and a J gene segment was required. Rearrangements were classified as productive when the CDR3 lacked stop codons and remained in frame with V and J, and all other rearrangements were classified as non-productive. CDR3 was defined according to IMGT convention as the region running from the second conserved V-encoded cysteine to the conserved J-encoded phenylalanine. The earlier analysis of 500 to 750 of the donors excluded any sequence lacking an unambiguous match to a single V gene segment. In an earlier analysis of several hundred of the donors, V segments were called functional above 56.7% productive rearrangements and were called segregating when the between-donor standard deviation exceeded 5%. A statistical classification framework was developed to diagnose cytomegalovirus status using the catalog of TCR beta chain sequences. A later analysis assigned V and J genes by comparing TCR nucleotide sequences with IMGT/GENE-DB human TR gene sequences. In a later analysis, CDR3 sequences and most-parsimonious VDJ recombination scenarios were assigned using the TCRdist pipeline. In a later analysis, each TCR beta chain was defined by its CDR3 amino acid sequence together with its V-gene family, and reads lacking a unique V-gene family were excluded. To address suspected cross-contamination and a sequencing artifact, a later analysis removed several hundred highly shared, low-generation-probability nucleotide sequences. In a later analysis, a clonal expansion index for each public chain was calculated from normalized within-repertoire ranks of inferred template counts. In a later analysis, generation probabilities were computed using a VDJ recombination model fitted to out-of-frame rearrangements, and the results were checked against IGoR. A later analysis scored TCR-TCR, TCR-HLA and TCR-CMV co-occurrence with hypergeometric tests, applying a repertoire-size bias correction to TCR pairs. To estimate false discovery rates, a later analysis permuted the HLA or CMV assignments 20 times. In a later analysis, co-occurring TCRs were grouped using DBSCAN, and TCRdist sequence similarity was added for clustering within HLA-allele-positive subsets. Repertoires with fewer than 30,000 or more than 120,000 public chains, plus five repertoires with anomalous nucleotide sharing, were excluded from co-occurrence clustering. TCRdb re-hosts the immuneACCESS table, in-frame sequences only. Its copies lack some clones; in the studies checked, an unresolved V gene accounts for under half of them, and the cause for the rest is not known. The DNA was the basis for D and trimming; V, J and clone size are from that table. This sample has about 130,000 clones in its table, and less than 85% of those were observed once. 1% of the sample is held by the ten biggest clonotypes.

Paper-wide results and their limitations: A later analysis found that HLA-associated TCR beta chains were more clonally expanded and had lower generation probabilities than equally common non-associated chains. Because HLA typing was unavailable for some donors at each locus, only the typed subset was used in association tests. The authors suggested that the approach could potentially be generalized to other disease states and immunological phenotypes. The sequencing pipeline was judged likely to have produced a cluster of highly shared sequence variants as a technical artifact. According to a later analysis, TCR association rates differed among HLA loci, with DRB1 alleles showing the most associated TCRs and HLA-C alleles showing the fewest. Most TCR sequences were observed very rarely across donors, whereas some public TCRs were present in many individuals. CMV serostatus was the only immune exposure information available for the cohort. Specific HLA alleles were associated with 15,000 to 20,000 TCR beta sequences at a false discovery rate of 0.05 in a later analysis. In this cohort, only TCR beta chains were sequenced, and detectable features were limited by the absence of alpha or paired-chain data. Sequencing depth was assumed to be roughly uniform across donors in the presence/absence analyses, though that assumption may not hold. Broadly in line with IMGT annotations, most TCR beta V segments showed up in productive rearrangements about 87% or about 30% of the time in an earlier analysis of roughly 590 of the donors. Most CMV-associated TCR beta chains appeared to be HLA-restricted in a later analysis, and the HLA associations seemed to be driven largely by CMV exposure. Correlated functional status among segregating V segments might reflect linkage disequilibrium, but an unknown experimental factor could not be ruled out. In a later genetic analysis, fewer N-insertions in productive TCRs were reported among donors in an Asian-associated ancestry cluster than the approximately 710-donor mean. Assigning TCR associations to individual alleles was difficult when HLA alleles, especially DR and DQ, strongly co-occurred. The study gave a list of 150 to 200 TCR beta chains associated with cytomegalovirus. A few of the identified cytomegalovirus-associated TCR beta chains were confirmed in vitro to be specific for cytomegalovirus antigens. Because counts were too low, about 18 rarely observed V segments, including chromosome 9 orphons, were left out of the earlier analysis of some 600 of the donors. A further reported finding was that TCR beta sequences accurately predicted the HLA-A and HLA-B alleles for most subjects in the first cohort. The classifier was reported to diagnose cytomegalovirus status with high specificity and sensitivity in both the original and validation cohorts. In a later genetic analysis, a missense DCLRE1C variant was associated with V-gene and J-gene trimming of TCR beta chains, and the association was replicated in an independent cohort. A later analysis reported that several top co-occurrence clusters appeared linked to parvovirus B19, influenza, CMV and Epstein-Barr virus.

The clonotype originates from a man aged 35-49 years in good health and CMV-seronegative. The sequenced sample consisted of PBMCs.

CDR3 protein: CASSGGRVPYEQYF. The bases read TGTGCCAGCTCTGGGGGGAGGGTTCCTTACGAGCAGTACTTC. This receptor chain uses TRBV13 and TRBJ2-7; 7 junctional bases match TRBD2. Ends trimmed: V by 8 bases, J by 4 bases; bases unmatched to a gene: 11. There are 14 amino acids in the CDR3, from cysteine to phenylalanine inclusive. Only CDR3 DNA is held: 42 bases, read in frame from base 1. CDR1 is given as PRHDT and CDR2 as FYEKMQ, both from the germline V gene (reference sequence).